The 30 T cell receptor beta chains presented below share a single source sample, sequenced in a study of monozygotic twins with inflammatory bowel disease. TCRdb re-called the 5' RACE reads; every CDR3 protein appears as one record, without DNA. The sample spans around 190,000 distinct CDR3 sequences; the ten largest clones claim approximately 1.5%. The material sequenced was blood. The receptor set was obtained from a human donor with ulcerative colitis or Crohn's disease, or a healthy co-twin of an affected twin (not recorded which).

The CDR3 spells CASSLAGLRNTIYF. The chain uses TRBV7-2 and TRBJ1-3. The germline CDR1 and CDR2 sequences are SGHTA and FQGNSA. This CDR3 contains 14 residues.

V usage is TRBV12-3 or TRBV12-4 and J usage is TRBJ1-2. There are 12 residues in the CDR3. The CDR3 spells CASSSVNYGYTF.

The gene calls are TRBV9 and TRBJ1-4; TCRdb picks TRBD1, but there is no DNA to check that call. CDR1 and CDR2 (germline): SGDLS, YYNGEE. This CDR3 spans 12 amino acids. CDR3 in amino acids: CASSLSGGQLFF.

V is TRBV27 and J is TRBJ1-1; TCRdb returns TRBD1, unconfirmable since there is no DNA. Germline V CDR1 and CDR2: MNHEY, SMNVEV (reference sequence). The CDR3 is 14 residues long. CDR3 region: CASSTDRLNTEAFF.

The genes are TRBV5-1 and TRBJ1-1; TCRdb returns TRBD1, unconfirmable since there is no DNA. Germline values: CDR1 SGHRS, CDR2 YFSETQ. This CDR3 contains 14 residues. The CDR3 reads CASSPRTGWTEAFF.

The chain combines TRBV12-3 or TRBV12-4 with TRBJ2-2; the D call of TRBD1 rests on TCRdb alone, since no DNA is present to check it. CDR3 size: 14 residues. The CDR3 reads CATGKGGFTGELFF.

The chain is built from TRBV14 and TRBJ1-2. The CDR3 totals 12 residues. CDR1 is SGHDN and CDR2 is FVKESK in the germline V gene. Here the CDR3 reads CASSPRPYGYTF.

The chain has TRBV2 and TRBJ1-2; TCRdb's D gene call, TRBD1, goes unchecked for lack of DNA. Germline CDR1 SNHLY, CDR2 FYNNEI. The length of the CDR3 is 16 residues. CDR3 sequence reads: CASSAQGTATFYGYTF.

The chain links TRBV6-1 to TRBJ1-3. Per the germline V gene, CDR1 is MNHNS and CDR2 is SASEGT. This CDR3 region has 15 residues. The CDR3: CASSQEGRPKNTIYF.

The rearrangement uses TRBV28 and TRBJ2-7; lacking DNA, the TRBD2 call made by TCRdb goes unchecked. The length of the CDR3 is 17 residues. Germline CDR1 reads MDHEN; CDR2 reads SYDVKM. The chain's CDR3 is CASSGSLAGGYLYEQYF.

The chain carries TRBV5-4 and TRBJ2-6; TCRdb gives TRBD1 as the D gene, but with no DNA this cannot be confirmed. The CDR3 is 17 amino acids. Per the germline V gene, CDR1 is SGHNT and CDR2 is YYREEE (reference sequence). The CDR3 protein is CASRGDSFLSGANVLTF.

This chain joins TRBV15 and TRBJ1-1. The CDR3 has 14 amino acids. The germline gives CDR1 LNHNV, CDR2 YYDKDF (reference sequence). CDR3 loop: CATSGAYERNEAFF.

V gene TRBV5-4 combines with J gene TRBJ1-2; TCRdb's D call, TRBD1, is unchecked because there is no DNA. The length of the CDR3 is 14 residues. Germline V lookup: CDR1 SGHNT, CDR2 YYREEE (reference sequence). The CDR3 here is CASSTGQENYGYTF. Supplemented by reference TRBV5-4 and TRBJ1-2, the full variable domain reads ETGVTQSPTHLIKTRGQQVTLRCSSQSGHNTVSWYQQALGQGPQFIFQYYREEENGRGNFPPRFSGLQFPNYSSELNVNALELDDSALYLCASSTGQENYGYTFGSGTRLTVV.

V is TRBV3-1 and J is TRBJ2-1; with no DNA, the TCRdb D assignment of TRBD2 cannot be verified. CDR3 length: 16 residues. Germline V gene lookup returns CDR1 LGHDT and CDR2 YNNKEL (reference sequence). CDR3 amino acids: CASSQDQRGMGNEQFF.

The chain employs TRBV18 and TRBJ1-1; there is no DNA to check the TCRdb D call of TRBD1. The length of the CDR3 is 15 residues. Germline CDR1 KGHSH, CDR2 LQKENI. This CDR3 is CASSPLRGPGTEAFF. Supplemented by reference TRBV18 and TRBJ1-1, the full variable domain reads NAGVMQNPRHLVRRRGQEARLRCSPMKGHSHVYWYRQLPEEGLKFMVYLQKENIIDESGMPKERFSAEFPKEGPSILRIQQVVRGDSAAYFCASSPLRGPGTEAFFGQGTRLTVV.

This chain joins TRBV29-1 and TRBJ1-1. The length of the CDR3 is 14 residues. The V gene's germline CDR1 is SQVTM and CDR2 ANQGSEA. CDR3 sequence reads: CSVEVETLDTEAFF.

The genes are TRBV10-3 and TRBJ1-1. CDR1 is ENHRY, CDR2 SYGVKD, per germline. The CDR3 length is 15 residues. The CDR3 here is CAISEFGRENTEAFF.

The V call is TRBV3-1, the J call TRBJ2-5; TCRdb lists TRBD1, though no DNA is available to test this call. The CDR3 has 15 amino acids. The V gene's germline CDR1 is LGHDT and CDR2 YNNKEL (reference sequence). The CDR3 sequence: CASSQGQGRGETQYF.

The CDR3 loop reads CASSPRERQPQHF. J is TRBJ1-5 and V is TRBV7-2; the TRBD1 assignment by TCRdb is unverifiable without DNA. CDR3 length: 13 residues. From germline, CDR1 is SGHTA and CDR2 FQGNSA.

V is TRBV15 and J is TRBJ1-2. The CDR3 runs 15 residues. Germline V CDR1 and CDR2: LNHNV, YYDKDF (reference sequence). CDR3 in amino acids: CATSRVSSSNYGYTF.

The J gene is TRBJ2-1, the V gene TRBV7-6; without DNA, the TCRdb call of TRBD2 cannot be checked. Per germline, CDR1 SGHVS and CDR2 FNYEAQ. The CDR3 runs to 15 residues. Here the CDR3 reads CASSHYFFQGHEQFF.

This chain connects TRBV11-2 to TRBJ2-4. The CDR3 is 15 residues long. Germline V gene lookup returns CDR1 SGHAT and CDR2 FQNNGV. The CDR3: CASSRLGVAKNIQYF.

The chain recombines TRBV5-6 with TRBJ2-1; TCRdb names TRBD2, which stays unverified in the absence of DNA. The V gene's germline CDR1 is SGHDT and CDR2 YYEEEE. The CDR3 totals 15 residues. CDR3 in amino acids: CASRVAGGPFNEQFF.

J is TRBJ2-2 and V is TRBV5-1; the D gene TCRdb calls, TRBD2, cannot be checked with no DNA. Germline CDR1 reads SGHRS; CDR2 reads YFSETQ. The CDR3 is 17 residues long. The CDR3 loop is CASSLALRGLNTGELFF.

The V call is TRBV29-1, the J call TRBJ2-7. Germline CDR1 is SQVTM and CDR2 is ANQGSEA. The length of the CDR3 is 13 residues. The CDR3 reads CSVESGVSYEQYF.

The CDR3 spells CASSGDGYYEQYF. The V and J genes are TRBV27 and TRBJ2-7. The V gene's germline CDR1 is MNHEY and CDR2 SMNVEV (reference sequence). This CDR3 is 13 amino acids long.

This chain uses TRBV5-1 with TRBJ2-7. Germline CDR1 is SGHRS and CDR2 is YFSETQ. There are 13 residues in the CDR3. This CDR3 is CASSLDAHYEQYF.

The chain couples TRBV19 to TRBJ2-5. CDR3 length: 11 residues. Germline V lookup: CDR1 LNHDA, CDR2 SQIVND (reference sequence). CDR3: CASSSEETQYF.

The rearrangement uses TRBV12-3 or TRBV12-4 and TRBJ2-3; absent DNA, TCRdb's TRBD2 call cannot be checked. The CDR3 is 14 residues long. CDR3 loop: CASTSGGGADTQYF.

This chain joins TRBV9 and TRBJ1-3; the D gene TCRdb calls, TRBD1, cannot be checked with no DNA. This CDR3 is 16 amino acids long. CDR1 and CDR2 from the germline V gene are SGDLS and YYNGEE. CDR3 region: CASSVAAAPSGNTIYF.